What follows are 26 T cell receptor beta chains derived from one specimen sequenced in a study of blood T cell repertoires in COVID-19. The table came from immunoSEQ multiplex PCR; TCRdb's copy has only in-frame clones and leaves some out. The sample includes about 260,000 clones, approximately 85% of them seen just once. Sequencing was done on a sample of peripheral blood. Receptors originate from a human donor in a cohort sampled during active COVID-19.

This sequence joins TRBV5-6 and TRBJ1-3; the match to TRBD1 covers 8 bases. The CDR3 totals 16 residues. Germline trimming cut 0 bases from V and 2 bases from J; bases unmatched to any gene: 4. Germline V gene lookup returns CDR1 SGHDT and CDR2 YYEEEE. The CDR3 protein is CASSLDGQGAGNTIYF. CDR3 in DNA: TGTGCCAGCAGCTTGGATGGACAGGGCGCTGGAAACACCATATATTTT.

V is TRBV7-2 and J is TRBJ2-7, with 7 bases lining up with TRBD2. In germline, CDR1 is SGHTA, CDR2 FQGNSA. V lost 4 bases to trimming and J lost 4 bases; unmatched junction nucleotides: 7. The length of the CDR3 is 14 residues. CDR3 in amino acids: CASSSSSGPYEQYF. The CDR3 nucleotides are TGTGCCAGCAGCTCTTCTAGCGGACCATACGAGCAGTACTTC.

This clone was recorded only once. This chain joins TRBV5-1 and TRBJ2-7; D unresolved. Germline V CDR1 and CDR2: SGHRS, YFSETQ. This CDR3 has 15 amino acids. Trimming pared 0 bases from V and 2 bases from J, leaving 12 bases between. CDR3 protein: CASSLVAGPTYEQYF. CDR3 nucleotide sequence: TGCGCCAGCAGCTTGGTGGCAGGTCCGACCTACGAGCAGTACTTC.

This chain connects TRBV10-1 to TRBJ1-1; possible D gene TRBD1, 5 bases. Per the germline V gene, CDR1 is WNHNN and CDR2 is SYGVQD (reference sequence). V lost 2 bases to trimming and J lost 4 bases, with 8 bases between them. The CDR3 totals 13 residues. The CDR3 loop reads CASSEQGFTEAFF. DNA of the CDR3: TGCGCCAGCAGTGAGCAGGGTTTCACTGAAGCTTTCTTT.

Points on this clone: Germline and junction disagree at one end, which may indicate a read error. This chain joins TRBV19 and TRBJ1-2; 7 bases fit TRBD1. Germline CDR1 reads LNHDA; CDR2 reads SQIVND (reference sequence). This CDR3 contains 11 residues. CDR3: CASSLGTAANF. CDR3 DNA: TGTGCCAGTAGTCTCGGGACAGCCGCTAACTTC.

The chain combines TRBV25-1 with TRBJ1-1; TRBD1 might be the D (5 bases). The CDR3 extends over 15 amino acids. CDR1 is MGHDK and CDR2 is SYGVNS in the germline V gene. V was pared by 0 bases and J by 0 bases, with 8 bases between. The CDR3 DNA reads TGTGCCAGCAGTGAATATGGAGGGGTGAACACTGAAGCTTTCTTT. This sequence encodes CASSEYGGVNTEAFF.

This sequence joins TRBV6-4 and TRBJ2-1; TRBD2 matches at 12 bases. Trimming removed 6 bases from V and 9 bases from J; junction bases left unmatched: 9. Per germline, CDR1 MRHNA and CDR2 SNTAGT. This CDR3 has 15 residues. This CDR3 is CASSPAGLAGREQFF. The CDR3 bases are TGTGCCAGCAGCCCAGCGGGACTAGCGGGTCGTGAGCAGTTCTTC.

J is TRBJ1-6 and V is TRBV6-2 or TRBV6-3, with 8 bases lining up with TRBD1. The CDR3 extends over 15 amino acids. The ends lost 5 bases at V and 7 bases at J; junction bases unmatched: 7. In germline, CDR1 is MNHEY, CDR2 SVGEGT. The CDR3: CASSDRGQGNSPLHF. CDR3 coding DNA: TGTGCCAGCAGTGACCGCGGACAGGGAAATTCACCCCTCCACTTT.

This chain uses TRBV12-3 or TRBV12-4 with TRBJ1-1; D possibly corresponds to TRBD1 (5 bases). Trimming pared 4 bases from V and 13 bases from J, leaving 13 bases between. The CDR3 has 11 residues. For the CDR3, the DNA is TGTGCCAGCAGTTACGGGACGGAGGGTTTCTTT. This gives the protein CASSYGTEGFF.

This chain joins TRBV28 and TRBJ2-7; a weak D match, TRBD1 (5 bases). The CDR3 runs 12 residues. The V end lost 11 bases, the J end lost 2 bases, and 13 bases lay between the germline ends. In germline, CDR1 is MDHEN, CDR2 SYDVKM. The CDR3 sequence is CASQTAPYEQYF. The CDR3 coding sequence is TGTGCCTCCCAGACAGCTCCCTACGAGCAGTACTTC.

This chain connects TRBV10-1 to TRBJ2-3; 7 nucleotides match TRBD2. The germline V gene encodes CDR1 WNHNN and CDR2 SYGVQD (reference sequence). The CDR3 extends over 15 amino acids. V lost 10 bases, J lost 0 bases, and 10 bases stayed unmatched. The CDR3 region is CATGASGLSTDTQYF. The DNA for the CDR3 is TGCGCCACTGGGGCTAGCGGACTTAGCACAGATACGCAGTATTTT.

This chain connects TRBV6-6 to TRBJ2-1; 9 bases align to TRBD2. Germline V gene sequence: CDR1 MNHNY, CDR2 SVGAGI (reference sequence). The CDR3 totals 14 residues. V lost 7 bases and J lost 8; bases outside the gene matches: 9. DNA for the CDR3: TGTGCCAGCATCTCGGGACTAGCTATGGATGAGCAGTTCTTC. It codes for CASISGLAMDEQFF.

The chain employs TRBV7-2 and TRBJ2-6; the D is unclear. Trimming took off 5 bases at V and 0 bases at J, with 11 bases between the two ends. Germline values: CDR1 SGHTA, CDR2 FQGNSA. The CDR3 covers 16 residues. The CDR3 protein is CASSPRATSGANVLTF. The CDR3 DNA is TGTGCCAGCAGCCCGAGAGCTACCTCTGGGGCCAACGTCCTGACTTTC.

The rearrangement uses TRBV4-3 and TRBJ2-1; no reliable D call. V was cut by 5 bases and J by 0 bases, with 11 bases left in between. Germline V lookup: CDR1 LGHNA, CDR2 YSLEER. The CDR3 runs to 15 residues. CDR3 sequence: CASSSTTSSYNEQFF. CDR3 in DNA: TGCGCCAGCAGCTCAACTACGAGCTCCTACAATGAGCAGTTCTTC.

The V gene is TRBV4-3, the J gene TRBJ2-7, with unresolved D. Germline values: CDR1 LGHNA, CDR2 YSLEER. CDR3 length: 14 amino acids. Between the trimmed V and J ends, which lost 4 bases and 0 bases, there was a span of 10 bases. The CDR3, as DNA: TGCGCCAGCAGCCCAAACCACAACTCCTACGAGCAGTACTTC. This encodes CASSPNHNSYEQYF.

Of note for this clone: Different DNA sequences within this sample yield the same CDR3. V gene TRBV18 combines with J gene TRBJ1-1; TRBD1 might be the D (6 bases). This CDR3 comprises 11 residues. Germline CDR1 and CDR2: KGHSH and LQKENI. V was trimmed by 3 bases and J by 8 bases, leaving 7 bases between them. CDR3 loop: CASSPGTEAFF. Written as DNA, the CDR3 is TGTGCCAGCTCACCCGGGACAGAAGCTTTCTTT.

This clone was seen just once. The J gene is TRBJ1-1, the V gene TRBV21-1. TRBV21-1 is annotated as a pseudogene. The CDR3 runs 15 residues. Here the CDR3 DNA reads TGTGCCAGCAGCAGTCCCGAGAGCCGCAACACTGAAGCTTTCTTT. It specifies CASSSPESRNTEAFF.

The rearrangement links TRBV3-1 (or the pseudogene TRBV3-2) to TRBJ1-4; D is ambiguous. Trimming pared 1 base from V and 11 bases from J, leaving 11 bases between. The CDR3 extends over 13 amino acids. CDR1 and CDR2 from the germline V gene are LGHDT and YNNKEL (reference sequence). This CDR3 is CASSQGTVNKLFF. Here the CDR3 DNA reads TGTGCCAGCAGCCAAGGAACGGTGAACAAACTGTTTTTT.

In this sample, this clone turned up many times. The chain has TRBV5-1 and TRBJ2-1; 7 bases align to TRBD2. The CDR3 is made up of 15 amino acids. Germline CDR1 SGHRS, CDR2 YFSETQ. After removal of 2 bases from V and 0 bases from J, the junction contained 2 bases not matched to a gene. The CDR3 loop reads CASSLAGSSYNEQFF. The CDR3 DNA is TGCGCCAGCAGCTTAGCGGGGAGCTCCTACAATGAGCAGTTCTTC.

This clone was picked up one time. The same CDR3 arises from other DNA sequences in this sample as well. V is TRBV5-6 and J is TRBJ1-2; D gene uncertain. Per germline, CDR1 SGHDT and CDR2 YYEEEE. V shed 0 bases and J shed 4 bases, with 4 bases lying between them. The CDR3 has 12 amino acids. The CDR3 protein is CASSLAGYGYTF. Written as DNA, the CDR3 is TGTGCCAGCAGCTTGGCGGGCTATGGCTACACCTTC.

The chain combines TRBV2 with TRBJ1-1; possible D gene TRBD1, 6 bases. This CDR3 spans 12 amino acids. The V and J ends lost 6 bases and 7 bases respectively, with 12 bases between them. Germline CDR1 is SNHLY and CDR2 is FYNNEI. The CDR3: CASSRTVYEAFF. CDR3 bases: TGTGCCAGCAGCAGGACAGTGTATGAAGCTTTCTTT. The complete variable domain, with remaining parts taken from reference TRBV2 and TRBJ1-1, reads EPEVTQTPSHQVTQMGQEVILRCVPISNHLYFYWYRQILGQKVEFLVSFYNNEISEKSEIFDDQFSVERPDGSNFTLKIRSTKLEDSAMYFCASSRTVYEAFFGQGTRLTVV.

This clone has just one count. The chain recombines TRBV9 with TRBJ2-1; maybe TRBD2 (5 bases). Germline assignment: CDR1 SGDLS and CDR2 YYNGEE. This CDR3 has 15 residues. Between the trimmed V and J ends, which lost 0 bases and 5 bases, there was a span of 12 bases. The CDR3 nucleotides are TGTGCCAGCAGCGTAGGTGGAGGTCCCCACAATGAGCAGTTCTTC. Encoded protein: CASSVGGGPHNEQFF.

The chain combines TRBV28 with TRBJ2-3; a possible D gene is TRBD1 (6 bases). Germline lookup yields CDR1 MDHEN and CDR2 SYDVKM. The V gene lost 5 bases and the J gene lost 1 base, with 16 bases spanning the gap. The CDR3 spans 16 residues. The CDR3 bases are TGTGCCAGCAGTCTCCACAACAGGGTCCGCACAGATACGCAGTATTTT. Its translation is CASSLHNRVRTDTQYF.

Details on this clone: A read error may account for a junction end that differs from germline. The V and J genes are TRBV5-6 and TRBJ1-2; D is unclear. The CDR3 loop spans 13 amino acids. Per germline, CDR1 SGHDT and CDR2 YYEEEE. The CDR3 sequence is CASTWGSGYVYTF. The CDR3 coding sequence is TGTGCCAGCACCTGGGGAAGCGGATATGTCTACACCTTC.

The chain employs TRBV5-1 and TRBJ1-2; no firm D call. The CDR3 sequence is 14 residues long. Trimming left V 4 bases short and J 4 bases short, with 14 bases between. The germline CDR1 and CDR2 sequences are SGHRS and YFSETQ. CDR3 sequence: CASSPRRLAYGYTF. The DNA for the CDR3 is TGCGCCAGCAGCCCCCGCCGTTTAGCCTATGGCTACACCTTC.

The J gene is TRBJ2-7, the V gene TRBV7-9; no clear D gene. The germline V gene has CDR1 SEHNR and CDR2 FQNEAQ (reference sequence). The CDR3 runs to 12 residues. V lost 3 bases to trimming and J lost 7 bases, with 10 bases between them. CDR3 protein: CASSFPEREQYF. CDR3 DNA sequence: TGTGCCAGCAGCTTTCCTGAGAGGGAGCAGTACTTC.